Each of the 2 T cell receptor beta chains below was sequenced from the same sample in a study of Ad26.COV2.S vaccination and SARS-CoV-2 variants. Treatment denoted: approximately 18 received Ad26.COV2.S at low or high dose, single or two shots; five or six received placebo; per-sample allocation not given. Sampling was done on day 63 after the first vaccine or placebo injection. Generated by immunoSEQ multiplex PCR, the TCRdb table keeps only in-frame clones and is missing some. Of 300,000 to 500,000 clones in the sample, about nine tenths are singletons; the top ten hold under 4%. This sample comprised peripheral blood, obtained in a trial of Ad26.COV2.S vaccine versus placebo. The receptors were gathered from a person between 18 and 65 years old who received the Ad26.COV2.S COVID-19 vaccine or a placebo.

The chain joins TRBV21-1 to TRBJ2-1; the table's D call, TRBD1, was not checked against the DNA. TRBV21-1 is assigned pseudogene status. The CDR3 has 12 amino acids. The chain's CDR3 is CASSSQCNEQFF. The CDR3 bases are TGTGCCAGCAGCTCTCAGTGCAATGAGCAGTTCTTC.

The gene calls are TRBV18 and TRBJ1-1; perhaps TRBD1 as D (6 bases). Germline V gives CDR1 KGHSH, CDR2 LQKENI. This CDR3 has 14 amino acids. Trimming shortened V by 6 bases and J by 0 bases, and 11 bases separated the two germline ends. The DNA for the CDR3 is TGTGCCAGCTCTGGGGGGGCGGTGAACACTGAAGCTTTCTTT. Its protein product is CASSGGAVNTEAFF. Based on the CDR3 plus reference TRBV18 and TRBJ1-1, the full variable domain is NAGVMQNPRHLVRRRGQEARLRCSPMKGHSHVYWYRQLPEEGLKFMVYLQKENIIDESGMPKERFSAEFPKEGPSILRIQQVVRGDSAAYFCASSGGAVNTEAFFGQGTRLTVV.